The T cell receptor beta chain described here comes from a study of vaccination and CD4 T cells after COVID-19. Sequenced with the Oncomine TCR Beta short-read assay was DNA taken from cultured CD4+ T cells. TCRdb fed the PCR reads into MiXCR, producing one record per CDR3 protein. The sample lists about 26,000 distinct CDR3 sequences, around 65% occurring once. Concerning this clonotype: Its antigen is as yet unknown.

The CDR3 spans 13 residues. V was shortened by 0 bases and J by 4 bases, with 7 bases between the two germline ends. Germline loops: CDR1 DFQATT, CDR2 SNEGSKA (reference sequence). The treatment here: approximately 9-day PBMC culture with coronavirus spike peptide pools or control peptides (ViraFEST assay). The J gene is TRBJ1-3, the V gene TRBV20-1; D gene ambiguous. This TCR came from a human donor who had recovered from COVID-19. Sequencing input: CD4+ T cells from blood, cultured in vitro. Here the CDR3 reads CSARDPQGNTIYF. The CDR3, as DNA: TGCAGTGCTAGAGATCCCCAGGGAAACACCATATATTTT.